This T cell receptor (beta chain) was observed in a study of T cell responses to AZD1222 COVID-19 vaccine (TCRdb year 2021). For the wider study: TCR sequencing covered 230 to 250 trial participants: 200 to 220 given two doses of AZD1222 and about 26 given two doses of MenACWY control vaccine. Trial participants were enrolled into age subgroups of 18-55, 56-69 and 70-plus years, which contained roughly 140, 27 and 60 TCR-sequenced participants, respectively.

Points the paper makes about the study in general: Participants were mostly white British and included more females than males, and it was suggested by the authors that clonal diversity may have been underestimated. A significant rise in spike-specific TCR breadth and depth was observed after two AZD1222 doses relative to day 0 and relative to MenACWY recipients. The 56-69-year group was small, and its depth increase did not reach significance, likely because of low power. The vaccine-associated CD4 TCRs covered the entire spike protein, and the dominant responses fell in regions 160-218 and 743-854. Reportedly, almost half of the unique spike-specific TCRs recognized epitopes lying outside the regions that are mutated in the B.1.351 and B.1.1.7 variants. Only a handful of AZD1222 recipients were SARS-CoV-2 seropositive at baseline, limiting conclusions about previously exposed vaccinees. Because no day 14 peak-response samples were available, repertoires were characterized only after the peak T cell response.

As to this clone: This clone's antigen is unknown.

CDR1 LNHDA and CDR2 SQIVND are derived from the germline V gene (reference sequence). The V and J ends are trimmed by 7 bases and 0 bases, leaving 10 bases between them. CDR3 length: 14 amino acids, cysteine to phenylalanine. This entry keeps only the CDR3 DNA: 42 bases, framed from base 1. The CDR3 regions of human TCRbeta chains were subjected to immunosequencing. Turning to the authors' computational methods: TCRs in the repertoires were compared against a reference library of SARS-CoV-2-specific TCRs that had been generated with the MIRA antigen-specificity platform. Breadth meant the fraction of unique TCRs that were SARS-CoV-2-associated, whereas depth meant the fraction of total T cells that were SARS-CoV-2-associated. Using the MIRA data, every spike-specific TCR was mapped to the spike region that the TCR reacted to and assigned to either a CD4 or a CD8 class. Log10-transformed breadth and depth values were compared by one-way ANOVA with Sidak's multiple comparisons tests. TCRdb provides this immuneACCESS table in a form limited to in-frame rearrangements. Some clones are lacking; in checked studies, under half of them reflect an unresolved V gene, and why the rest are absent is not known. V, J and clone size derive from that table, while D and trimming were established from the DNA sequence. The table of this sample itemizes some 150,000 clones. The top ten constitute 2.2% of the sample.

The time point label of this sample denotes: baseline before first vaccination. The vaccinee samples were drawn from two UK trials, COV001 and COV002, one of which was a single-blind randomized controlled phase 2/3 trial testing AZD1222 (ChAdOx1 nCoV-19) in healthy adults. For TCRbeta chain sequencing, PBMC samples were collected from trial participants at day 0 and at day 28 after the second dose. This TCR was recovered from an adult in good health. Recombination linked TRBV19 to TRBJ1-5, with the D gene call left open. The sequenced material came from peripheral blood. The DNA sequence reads TGTGCCAGTACGAAGACGGGTAGCAATCAGCCCCAGCATTTT. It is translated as CASTKTGSNQPQHF.